One and the same sample provided the 7 T cell receptor beta chains below, sequenced in a study of human T cells and chemical hapten exposure. The time point: patch test 2, 6 weeks after DPC sensitization. Treatment here: therapeutic diphenylcyclopropenone sensitization with weekly scalp DPC. TCRdb used MiXCR to reprocess the RACE reads, holding one entry per CDR3 protein. Of approximately 25,000 distinct CDR3 sequences in the sample, approximately 10% were seen once. This material consisted of whole blood, taken in connection with sensitization to the hapten diphenylcyclopropenone (DPC). The source of these receptors is a young man with alopecia areata. Some clones in this sample may be carry-over from other donors' samples.

J is TRBJ2-7 and V is TRBV5-4; possible D gene TRBD2, 6 bases. The CDR3 is 13 amino acids. Germline V gene lookup returns CDR1 SGHNT and CDR2 YYREEE (reference sequence). V lost 1 base and J lost 7, with 12 bases in between. The CDR3 region is CASSLREAEEQYF. The CDR3 region has the DNA TGTGCCAGCAGCTTGAGGGAGGCGGAAGAGCAGTACTTC. Together with reference TRBV5-4 and TRBJ2-7, the CDR3 gives the full variable domain: ETGVTQSPTHLIKTRGQQVTLRCSSQSGHNTVSWYQQALGQGPQFIFQYYREEENGRGNFPPRFSGLQFPNYSSELNVNALELDDSALYLCASSLREAEEQYFGPGTRLTVT.

This clonotype was recorded a few times. This chain links TRBV12-3 or TRBV12-4 with TRBJ2-3, with TRBD1 as a possible D gene (6 bases). CDR3 length: 14 residues. V was shortened by 8 bases and J by 2 bases, with 14 bases between the two germline ends. CDR3 sequence (DNA): TGTGCCAGCCACAGGGACACCAACACAGATACGCAGTATTTT. Residues: CASHRDTNTDTQYF.

This clonotype has ten or more counts. J is TRBJ1-2 and V is TRBV19; 8 positions agree with TRBD1. V was clipped by 2 bases and J by 3 bases; unmatched bases: 11. The CDR3 is 17 amino acids. Per germline, CDR1 LNHDA and CDR2 SQIVND (reference sequence). This CDR3 reads CASSIRPGQGRYYGYTF. DNA for the CDR3: TGTGCCAGTAGTATACGCCCAGGACAGGGTCGATACTATGGCTACACCTTC.

This clonotype was detected ten times or more. The chain combines TRBV7-9 with TRBJ2-1, with unresolved D. The CDR3 contains 14 residues. The V and J ends lost 6 bases and 5 bases respectively, with 14 bases between them. The V gene's germline CDR1 is SEHNR and CDR2 FQNEAQ (reference sequence). The CDR3 spells CASSLSFRNNEQFF. The CDR3 bases are TGTGCCAGCAGTTTATCCTTCCGCAACAATGAGCAGTTCTTC.

This clonotype has more than one count but fewer than ten. The chain uses TRBV14 and TRBJ1-2; perhaps TRBD1 as D (5 bases). The CDR3 length is 13 residues. Trimming removed 5 bases from V and 8 bases from J, with 15 bases in between. Germline CDR1 is SGHDN and CDR2 is FVKESK. This CDR3 reads CASSVAGGRGYTF. The CDR3 region has the DNA TGTGCCAGCAGCGTAGCGGGGGGACGCGGCTACACCTTC.

This clonotype was detected a few times. This chain connects TRBV5-1 to TRBJ2-5, with 8 bases identical to TRBD1. V lost 1 base, J lost 4 bases, and 6 bases stayed unmatched. There are 15 residues in the CDR3. Germline CDR1 reads SGHRS; CDR2 reads YFSETQ. CDR3 amino acids: CASSLPWTGTETQYF. The CDR3 bases are TGCGCCAGCAGCTTGCCCTGGACAGGGACAGAGACCCAGTACTTC.

V usage is TRBV4-3 and J usage is TRBJ1-1; D is ambiguous. Trimming shortened V by 0 bases and J by 4 bases, and 9 bases separated the two germline ends. This CDR3 has 14 amino acids. Germline CDR1 reads LGHNA; CDR2 reads YSLEER. For the CDR3, the DNA is TGCGCCAGCAGCCAAGAACCAAGGAGCACTGAAGCTTTCTTT. It translates to CASSQEPRSTEAFF.